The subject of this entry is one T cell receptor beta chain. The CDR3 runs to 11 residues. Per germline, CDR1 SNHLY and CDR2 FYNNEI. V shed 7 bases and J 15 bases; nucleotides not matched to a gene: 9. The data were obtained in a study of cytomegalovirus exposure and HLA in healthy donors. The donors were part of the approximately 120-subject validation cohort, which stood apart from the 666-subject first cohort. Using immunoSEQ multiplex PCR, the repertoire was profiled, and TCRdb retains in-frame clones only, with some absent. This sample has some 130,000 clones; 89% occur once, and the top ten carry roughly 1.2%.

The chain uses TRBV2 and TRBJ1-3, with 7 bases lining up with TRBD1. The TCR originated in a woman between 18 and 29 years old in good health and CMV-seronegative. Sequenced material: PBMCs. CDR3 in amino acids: CASNNLGQQYF. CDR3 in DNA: TGTGCCAGCAACAATCTGGGACAGCAATATTTT.